These 16 T cell receptor beta chains came from one sample sequenced in a study of T cell repertoires in cytomegalovirus infection. Their antigen targets remain unknown. One entry per CDR3 protein, called by TCRdb with MiXCR from the reads. The sample contains about 830,000 distinct CDR3 sequences, over 25% of which appear only once. This specimen was cultured CD8+ T cells from PBMCs, taken from culture after CMV antigen stimulation. These TCRs come from a human donor in good health (CMV status not recorded). Some clones in this sample may be carry-over from other donors' samples.

This clonotype was observed a handful of times. The V call is TRBV25-1, the J call TRBJ1-1, with D unresolved. Trimming cost V 1 base and J 5 bases, with 11 bases left between them. From germline, CDR1 is MGHDK and CDR2 SYGVNS. This CDR3 is built from 14 residues. CDR3 protein: CASSEFLTSTEAFF. The CDR3, as DNA: TGTGCCAGCAGTGAATTCTTGACGAGTACTGAAGCTTTCTTT. The whole variable domain, filled in from reference TRBV25-1 and TRBJ1-1, reads EADIYQTPRYLVIGTGKKITLECSQTMGHDKMYWYQQDPGMELHLIHYSYGVNSTEKGDLSSESTVSRIRTEHFPLTLESARPSHTSQYLCASSEFLTSTEAFFGQGTRLTVV.

The chain joins TRBV10-3 to TRBJ2-7; 8 nucleotides agree with TRBD1. Germline V gives CDR1 ENHRY, CDR2 SYGVKD. The CDR3 is made up of 12 amino acids. V shed 6 bases, J shed 7 bases, and the junction held 5 bases outside the gene matches. This chain's CDR3 is CAIRGTGGEQYF. The CDR3 DNA reads as TGTGCCATCAGGGGGACAGGAGGAGAGCAGTACTTC.

The rearrangement uses TRBV6-1 and TRBJ2-4; D gene unclear. The germline V gene encodes CDR1 MNHNS and CDR2 SASEGT. V lost 2 bases and J lost 1, with 12 bases in between. This CDR3 has 16 residues. CDR3 in DNA: TGTGCCAGCAGTGAATCTGGGGTATGGGCCAAAAACATTCAGTACTTC. Its translation: CASSESGVWAKNIQYF.

The rearrangement uses TRBV5-1 and TRBJ2-3, with D maybe TRBD2 (6 bases). V lost 7 bases and J 5 bases, leaving 14 bases between the germline ends. The CDR3 is made up of 13 amino acids. Germline-derived CDR1 and CDR2 are SGHRS and YFSETQ. The CDR3 sequence is CASLGTFGDTQYF. The CDR3, as DNA: TGCGCCAGCTTAGGGACTTTCGGAGATACGCAGTATTTT.

V and J are TRBV4-1 and TRBJ2-2; no clear D. Germline CDR1 reads MGHRA; CDR2 reads YSYEKL. CDR3 length equals 14 residues. V lost 1 base and J 5 bases, leaving 8 bases between the germline ends. CDR3 nucleotides: TGCGCCAGCAGCCAAGCAGAGTCTACCGGGGAGCTGTTTTTT. This codes for CASSQAESTGELFF.

This clonotype was detected only a few times. V gene TRBV7-9 combines with J gene TRBJ2-7; the D gene could be TRBD1 or TRBD2 (5 bases each). The CDR3 consists of 14 residues. Between the trimmed V and J ends, which lost 5 bases and 0 bases, there was a span of 11 bases. Per the germline V gene, CDR1 is SEHNR and CDR2 is FQNEAQ (reference sequence). CDR3 in amino acids: CASSHGGDSYEQYV. In DNA form, the CDR3 reads TGTGCCAGCAGCCATGGGGGTGACTCCTACGAGCAGTACGTC.

There are a few counts of this clonotype. The chain has TRBV19 and TRBJ2-3; D is tentatively TRBD1 or TRBD2 (6 bases each). The CDR3 runs 16 residues. Trimming took off 6 bases at V and 1 base at J, with 17 bases between the two ends. Looked up from germline, CDR1 is LNHDA and CDR2 is SQIVND (reference sequence). The CDR3 coding sequence is TGTGCCAGTAGCCTTCTCTGGAGGGGGGGCACAGATACGCAGTATTTT. Translation: CASSLLWRGGTDTQYF.

This clonotype was picked up many times. V and J are TRBV6-5 and TRBJ1-2; 8 nucleotides align to TRBD1. Germline V gene lookup returns CDR1 MNHEY and CDR2 SVGAGI. V gave up 0 bases and J gave up 4 bases; unmatched junction bases: 7. This CDR3 contains 16 residues. Here the CDR3 reads CASSYSKRTGIYGYTF. DNA of the CDR3: TGTGCCAGCAGTTACTCGAAACGGACAGGGATCTATGGCTACACCTTC.

The table lists this clonotype with a few counts. This chain uses TRBV6-2 or TRBV6-3 with TRBJ1-1; TRBD1 is a possible D gene (5 bases). This CDR3 region has 16 residues. With 5 bases removed from V and 0 bases from J, the gap between germline ends came to 16 bases. CDR1 MNHEY and CDR2 SVGEGT come from the germline V gene. The CDR3: CASSPPVGDLNTEAFF. CDR3 sequence (DNA): TGTGCCAGCAGTCCCCCCGTTGGGGACCTGAACACTGAAGCTTTCTTT.

The chain combines TRBV5-5 with TRBJ1-1; D remains unclear. The V gene's germline CDR1 is SGHKS and CDR2 YYEKEE (reference sequence). The CDR3 totals 14 residues. V was pared by 2 bases and J by 2 bases, with 10 bases between. As DNA, the CDR3 is TGTGCCAGCAGCTTCCGCAGCCCCAACACTGAAGCTTTCTTT. Amino acid sequence: CASSFRSPNTEAFF.

The genes are TRBV24-1 and TRBJ1-6; no definite D call. Germline assignment: CDR1 KGHDR and CDR2 SFDVKD. The CDR3 is 14 residues long. Trimming cost V 5 bases and J 6 bases, with 10 bases left between them. CDR3 in amino acids: CATSARTVNSPLHF. Here the CDR3 DNA reads TGTGCCACCAGTGCTCGGACTGTTAATTCACCCCTCCACTTT.

The gene calls are TRBV12-3 or TRBV12-4 and TRBJ1-4; 9 bases map to TRBD1. Trimming cost V 1 base and J 2 bases; bases outside gene matches: 8. CDR3 length: 18 residues. The CDR3 DNA follows: TGTGCCAGCAGTTTAGACAGGGGGCGAACTGGGACTAATGAAAAACTGTTTTTT. This sequence encodes CASSLDRGRTGTNEKLFF.

The chain recombines TRBV6-1 with TRBJ2-4; D is possibly TRBD2 (5 bases). Germline V gene sequence: CDR1 MNHNS, CDR2 SASEGT. V was clipped by 6 bases and J by 9 bases, with 9 bases between them. The CDR3 contains 11 residues. CDR3 bases: TGTGCCAGCAGGGACGGAGGCATTCAGTACTTC. Translating gives CASRDGGIQYF.

The J gene is TRBJ2-1, the V gene TRBV27; TRBD2 matches at 12 bases. V trimming: 2 bases; J trimming: 4 bases; junction bases outside the gene matches: 12. From germline, CDR1 is MNHEY and CDR2 SMNVEV (reference sequence). The CDR3 is made up of 19 amino acids. CDR3 sequence: CASSLMGLAGPGIYNEQFF. The CDR3 bases are TGTGCCAGCAGTTTAATGGGACTAGCGGGCCCGGGGATTTACAATGAGCAGTTCTTC.

The genes are TRBV29-1 and TRBJ2-1, with 9 bases aligning to TRBD1. This CDR3 spans 15 amino acids. V gave up 6 bases and J gave up 6 bases; unmatched junction bases: 12. Germline V lookup: CDR1 SQVTM, CDR2 ANQGSEA. CDR3 residues: CSVDIRDRAINEQFF. The CDR3 DNA reads as TGCAGCGTCGATATCCGGGACAGGGCCATCAATGAGCAGTTCTTC.

The chain couples TRBV27 to TRBJ2-7; 9 positions agree with TRBD2. From germline, CDR1 is MNHEY and CDR2 SMNVEV (reference sequence). Germline trimming cut 2 bases from V and 2 bases from J; bases unmatched to any gene: 4. This CDR3 spans 15 amino acids. The CDR3: CASSLKGGGAYEQYV. The DNA of the CDR3 is TGTGCCAGCAGTTTAAAGGGCGGGGGGGCCTACGAGCAGTACGTC.